The clone carrying this T cell receptor (beta chain) occurred a few times. The data were obtained in a study of early T cells in non-severe SARS-CoV-2 infection. From the 5' RACE reads, TCRdb called clonotypes with MiXCR, one entry per CDR3 protein. The sample shows approximately 64,000 distinct CDR3 sequences, roughly 18% of them seen only once. The sequence was collected from an adult who was a healthcare worker with PCR-confirmed SARS-CoV-2 infection or an uninfected control (not recorded which). The sequenced sample was whole blood, obtained at baseline.

For the CDR3, the DNA is TGTGCCAGCAGTTTAAGGACAGGGGGATCTGGCTACACCTTC. Protein: CASSLRTGGSGYTF. The rearrangement uses TRBV6-6 and TRBJ1-2; TRBD1 agrees at 10 bases. J was trimmed by 7 bases and V by 4 bases; bases with no gene match: 6. CDR1 MNHNY and CDR2 SVGAGI come from the germline V gene (reference sequence). This CDR3 has 14 amino acids.